This T cell receptor beta chain was documented in a study of T-cell reconstitution after alpha-beta-depleted transplantation in children (dated by TCRdb to about 2016). Looking at the study overall: T-cell immune reconstitution after TCRalphabeta/CD19-depleted allogeneic hematopoietic cell transplantation in children was quantitatively tracked in the study by means of TCR repertoire profiling.

Library preparation used PCR. The instrument was an Illumina HiSeq 2500. Molecular barcoding was employed in the preparation of TCR libraries, with unique molecular identifiers being used to normalize TCRbeta repertoire quantification. TCRdb took the public reads, trimmed them with fastp at Q25, ran MiXCR for clone calling and kept in-frame beta chains. Each entry merges the rows of one CDR3 protein and shows their most common DNA and genes. The sample data list around 680,000 distinct CDR3 sequences, and approximately 15% of these were observed just once. Clones ranked in the top ten supply over 0.95% of the sample. For this clonotype: Its antigen is currently not known. The input lacks base qualities; no much larger clone sits a single base away.

V was cut back by 8 bases and J by 0 bases, leaving a gap of 13 bases between them. Spanning cysteine to phenylalanine, the CDR3 consists of 13 amino acids. The DNA shown is the 39-base CDR3, in frame from base 1. Reading the germline V gene (reference sequence) gives CDR1 DFQATT and CDR2 SNEGSKA. Sequencing was performed on PBMCs from the stem cell graft donor, taken from the stem cell graft. The chain was built from TRBV20-1 and TRBJ2-5, with TRBD1 perhaps the D gene, on 6 matching bases. This clonotype originated in a human donor who donated a stem cell graft to a child with acute myeloid leukemia. The DNA reads as follows: TGCAGTCGCAGGGGCACCCACCAAGAGACCCAGTACTTC. Translated, it reads CSRRGTHQETQYF.